This TCR beta chain was documented in a study of OX40 agonist ivuxolimab in advanced cancers. Overall study context: Clinicians treated patients with ivuxolimab, an agonistic anti-OX40 (CD134) antibody. Of the participants, approximately 36% had some prior anti-PD-1, anti-PD-L1 or anti-CTLA-4 therapy, which was allowed.

Assay: immunoSEQ multiplex PCR; the TCRdb copy retains only in-frame clones and omits some. The table records about 98,000 clones, 85% to 95% of them present only once. The V gene lost 4 bases and the J gene lost 1 base, with 14 bases spanning the gap. Germline CDR1 reads SGHAT; CDR2 reads FQNNGV. This CDR3 comprises 15 residues. Source: CD4+ or CD8+ T cells sorted from blood, taken in a trial of the OX40 agonist ivuxolimab. The chain carries TRBV11-2 and TRBJ2-7; possibly TRBD2 for D (5 bases). The source is an adult with an advanced solid tumor such as melanoma, head and neck, liver or kidney cancer. The CDR3 sequence is CASSSSGARSYEQYF. Here the CDR3 DNA reads TGTGCCAGCAGCTCGAGCGGAGCTCGTTCCTACGAGCAGTACTTC.